The 27 T cell receptor beta chains below were found in one sample sequenced in a study of cytomegalovirus exposure and HLA in healthy donors. The assay was immunoSEQ multiplex PCR, and TCRdb's table has in-frame clones only and misses some. The data hold around 300,000 clones, with 80% to 90% observed a single time. The specimen was PBMCs. These receptors all stem from a woman between 18 and 30 years old in good health and CMV-seronegative.

This clone has only one observation. The chain combines TRBV4-3 with TRBJ2-7; D gene ambiguous. Germline V gene sequence: CDR1 LGHNA, CDR2 YSLEER. V lost 2 bases and J lost 2, with 16 bases in between. This CDR3 is 16 amino acids long. CDR3 coding DNA: TGCGCCAGCAGCCAAAACTCCGAATCGCTCCCCTACGAGCAGTACTTC. This codes for CASSQNSESLPYEQYF.

The rearrangement joins TRBV7-6 to TRBJ1-1; D is ambiguous. Deletions cut 5 bases from V and 0 bases from J, with 7 bases between. Germline values: CDR1 SGHVS, CDR2 FNYEAQ. This CDR3 is built from 13 residues. CDR3: CASSVRVNTEAFF. CDR3 in DNA: TGTGCCAGCAGCGTCCGGGTGAACACTGAAGCTTTCTTT.

The chain carries TRBV14 and TRBJ2-3; TRBD1 might be the D (6 bases). CDR3 length: 15 residues. CDR1 is SGHDN, CDR2 FVKESK, per germline. The germline V and J ends were trimmed by 0 bases and 12 bases, with 19 bases remaining between them. CDR3 sequence (DNA): TGTGCCAGCAGCCAAGAGCGCGGTGGGCCAGGGGTACAGTATTTT. As protein: CASSQERGGPGVQYF.

The chain combines TRBV27 with TRBJ1-2; TRBD1 is a possible D gene (6 bases). Germline V gives CDR1 MNHEY, CDR2 SMNVEV (reference sequence). V lost 0 bases to trimming and J lost 5 bases, with 16 bases between them. CDR3 length equals 16 residues. The CDR3 nucleotides read TGTGCCAGCAGTTTATCCGGGACACGGAGACAATATGGCTACACCTTC. This sequence encodes CASSLSGTRRQYGYTF.

The chain links TRBV7-3 to TRBJ2-5; TRBD2 agrees at 11 bases. The V segment lost 1 base and the J segment 4 bases; nucleotides outside the gene matches: 8. CDR3 length equals 17 residues. Germline-derived CDR1 and CDR2 are SGHTA and FQGTGA. CDR3 residues: CASSLNLGLAGGETQYF. CDR3 sequence (DNA): TGTGCCAGCAGCTTAAATTTAGGGCTAGCGGGAGGAGAGACCCAGTACTTC.

The chain uses TRBV11-2 and TRBJ2-7, with 11 nucleotides matching TRBD2. Germline V CDR1 and CDR2: SGHAT, FQNNGV. The CDR3 consists of 15 residues. Trimming at V came to 5 bases and at J to 2 bases, leaving 5 bases not matched to a gene. CDR3 amino acids: CASSPGTSGTYEQYF. CDR3 in DNA: TGTGCCAGCAGCCCCGGGACTAGCGGAACCTACGAGCAGTACTTC.

The chain employs TRBV7-2 and TRBJ1-6; D might be TRBD1 (6 bases). V was shortened by 1 base and J by 10 bases, with 14 bases between the two germline ends. The CDR3 has 15 residues. From germline, CDR1 is SGHTA and CDR2 FQGNSA. The CDR3 coding sequence is TGTGCCAGCAGCTTAGGGGTTCAGGGGATGTCACCCCTCCACTTT. It encodes CASSLGVQGMSPLHF.

The chain employs TRBV6-5 and TRBJ2-7, with D possibly being TRBD1 (5 bases). V was clipped by 2 bases and J by 0 bases, with 8 bases between them. The CDR3 is 14 residues long. CDR1 and CDR2 (germline): MNHEY, SVGAGI. The CDR3 coding sequence is TGTGCCAGCAGTTACGGGGCCACCTCCTACGAGCAGTACTTC. It specifies CASSYGATSYEQYF.

V usage is TRBV27 and J usage is TRBJ2-3; TRBD2 aligns across 10 bases. V was clipped by 3 bases and J by 4 bases; unmatched bases: 7. Germline CDR1 is MNHEY and CDR2 is SMNVEV (reference sequence). CDR3 size: 16 residues. CDR3 residues: CASSFSGGPPPDTQYF. Here the CDR3 DNA reads TGTGCCAGCAGTTTTAGCGGGGGGCCTCCCCCAGATACGCAGTATTTT.

The V call is TRBV28, the J call TRBJ1-2, with 7 positions matching TRBD1. CDR1 and CDR2 from the germline V gene are MDHEN and SYDVKM. There are 12 residues in the CDR3. V was pared by 5 bases and J by 3 bases, with 0 bases of the junction left unmatched. The CDR3 protein is CASSDRDYGYTF. The CDR3 nucleotides are TGTGCCAGCAGTGACAGGGACTATGGCTACACCTTC.

This chain links TRBV9 with TRBJ2-2; 12 bases match TRBD2. The CDR3 has 16 amino acids. V trimming: 3 bases; J trimming: 3 bases; junction bases outside the gene matches: 3. From germline, CDR1 is SGDLS and CDR2 YYNGEE. The CDR3 DNA follows: TGTGCCAGCAGCGGACTAGCGGGGGCCCACACCGGGGAGCTGTTTTTT. Its protein is CASSGLAGAHTGELFF.

The genes are TRBV4-1 and TRBJ2-1; TRBD2 matches 10 bases. In germline, CDR1 is MGHRA, CDR2 YSYEKL. The junction had 5 bases not matched to a gene; V was cut back by 3 bases and J by 6 bases. This CDR3 has 15 residues. As DNA, the CDR3 is TGCGCCAGCAGCCAGCAGGGACTAGCGCCCAATGAGCAGTTCTTC. Encoded protein: CASSQQGLAPNEQFF.

This clone was observed once. The V and J genes are TRBV2 and TRBJ1-5; D gene uncertain. This CDR3 comprises 15 residues. The germline CDR1 and CDR2 sequences are SNHLY and FYNNEI. Trimming left V 4 bases short and J 4 bases short, with 14 bases between. CDR3 in amino acids: CASSGGSGENQPQHF. CDR3 DNA: TGTGCCAGCAGTGGAGGGTCGGGAGAGAATCAGCCCCAGCATTTT.

The CDR3 nucleotides are TGTGCCAGCAGCCAGGGCAGGGCTGGGGCCAACGTCCTGACTTTC. Amino acids: CASSQGRAGANVLTF. The chain is built from TRBV7-9 and TRBJ2-6; weak D call: TRBD1 (5 bases). V was clipped by 5 bases and J by 2 bases, with 10 bases between them. The CDR3 sequence is 15 residues long. Germline assignment: CDR1 SEHNR and CDR2 FQNEAQ (reference sequence). Complete variable domain (other parts from reference TRBV7-9 and TRBJ2-6): DTGVSQNPRHKITKRGQNVTFRCDPISEHNRLYWYRQTLGQGPEFLTYFQNEAQLEKSRLLSDRFSAERPKGSFSTLEIQRTEQGDSAMYLCASSQGRAGANVLTFGAGSRLTVL.

J is TRBJ1-2 and V is TRBV5-4; TRBD1 aligns across 10 bases. Germline CDR1 SGHNT, CDR2 YYREEE (reference sequence). CDR3 length equals 16 residues. V was clipped by 4 bases and J by 3 bases; unmatched bases: 9. The DNA of the CDR3 is TGTGCCAGCAGCCCAGCCGGGACAGGGGTTTACTATGGCTACACCTTC. Protein sequence: CASSPAGTGVYYGYTF.

The chain combines TRBV30 with TRBJ2-5, with 8 bases fitting TRBD2. CDR1 and CDR2 from the germline V gene are GTSNPN and SVGIG (reference sequence). J was trimmed by 5 bases and V by 0 bases; bases with no gene match: 8. The CDR3 loop spans 15 amino acids. The CDR3 here is CAWSVGREVSETQYF. In nucleotides, the CDR3 is TGTGCCTGGAGTGTAGGGCGGGAGGTTTCTGAGACCCAGTACTTC.

This clone was counted once. The CDR3 DNA is TGTGCCAGCTCACCACCCCGGAATGAGCAGTTCTTC. It yields the protein CASSPPRNEQFF. The V gene is TRBV18, the J gene TRBJ2-1, with unresolved D. Germline CDR1 reads KGHSH; CDR2 reads LQKENI. The CDR3 contains 12 residues. V lost 0 bases and J 7 bases, leaving 4 bases between the germline ends. Supplemented by reference TRBV18 and TRBJ2-1, the full variable domain reads NAGVMQNPRHLVRRRGQEARLRCSPMKGHSHVYWYRQLPEEGLKFMVYLQKENIIDESGMPKERFSAEFPKEGPSILRIQQVVRGDSAAYFCASSPPRNEQFFGPGTRLTVL.

The chain has TRBV5-4 and TRBJ2-3; weak D call: TRBD2 (5 bases). The germline V gene has CDR1 SGHNT and CDR2 YYREEE (reference sequence). Trimming removed 1 base from V and 9 bases from J, with 6 bases in between. This CDR3 spans 11 amino acids. The CDR3 DNA is TGTGCCAGCAGCTTGAGAGGGACGCAGTATTTT. Its translation: CASSLRGTQYF.

The chain has TRBV6-1 and TRBJ1-2; D call uncertain. Trimming shortened V by 6 bases and J by 6 bases, and 8 bases separated the two germline ends. The CDR3 runs 11 residues. Germline V gene data show CDR1 as MNHNS and CDR2 as SASEGT. In nucleotides, the CDR3 is TGTGCCAGCAGAGAGGGCGATGGCTACACCTTC. As protein: CASREGDGYTF.

This clone was counted ten times or more. The chain recombines TRBV7-3 with TRBJ1-5, with no clear D. Per germline, CDR1 SGHTA and CDR2 FQGTGA. The CDR3 runs 13 residues. V was clipped by 5 bases and J by 5 bases, with 10 bases between them. CDR3 region: CASSPTPDQPQHF. In nucleotides, the CDR3 is TGTGCCAGCAGCCCTACCCCCGATCAGCCCCAGCATTTT.

The rearrangement joins TRBV7-6 to TRBJ2-7, with TRBD1 matching 7 bases. V was pared by 3 bases and J by 0 bases, with 5 bases of the junction left unmatched. The CDR3 is made up of 15 amino acids. CDR1 and CDR2 from the germline V gene are SGHVS and FNYEAQ. The CDR3 sequence: CASSFGTDSSYEQYF. In DNA form, the CDR3 reads TGTGCCAGCAGCTTTGGGACAGATAGCTCCTACGAGCAGTACTTC. The entire variable domain, with the rest obtained from reference TRBV7-6 and TRBJ2-7, is as follows: GAGVSQSPRYKVTKRGQDVALRCDPISGHVSLYWYRQALGQGPEFLTYFNYEAQQDKSGLPNDRFSAERPEGSISTLTIQRTEQRDSAMYRCASSFGTDSSYEQYFGPGTRLTVT.

The V call is TRBV27, the J call TRBJ2-7; 8 bases agree with TRBD1. V lost 5 bases, J lost 2 bases, and 8 bases stayed unmatched. The CDR3 covers 15 residues. From germline, CDR1 is MNHEY and CDR2 SMNVEV (reference sequence). DNA for the CDR3: TGTGCCAGCAGTCCCACCCCGACAGGGGCCTACGAGCAGTACTTC. It codes for CASSPTPTGAYEQYF.

This clone was seen a handful of times. This chain joins TRBV7-8 and TRBJ1-1, with D tentatively TRBD1 (6 bases). CDR1 is SGHVS and CDR2 is FQNEAQ in the germline V gene. CDR3 size: 15 residues. The germline V and J ends were trimmed by 5 bases and 4 bases, with 17 bases remaining between them. The DNA for the CDR3 is TGTGCCAGCAGCCTCATCAGGGGTCTGGGCACTGAAGCTTTCTTT. Translating it yields CASSLIRGLGTEAFF.

This clone came up a few times. This sequence joins TRBV6-6 and TRBJ1-2; TRBD1 might be the D (5 bases). CDR1 MNHNY and CDR2 SVGAGI come from the germline V gene (reference sequence). V was clipped by 6 bases and J by 1 base, with 9 bases between them. The CDR3 contains 13 residues. CDR3 protein: CASSLDSNYGYTF. The DNA for the CDR3 is TGTGCCAGCAGCCTCGACAGTAACTATGGCTACACCTTC.

The chain uses TRBV19 and TRBJ2-5; D is unclear. V lost 0 bases, J lost 6 bases, and 11 bases lay in between. The CDR3 extends over 14 amino acids. Germline lookup yields CDR1 LNHDA and CDR2 SQIVND (reference sequence). CDR3 amino acids: CASSIDPGVKTQYF. CDR3 nucleotide sequence: TGTGCCAGTAGTATAGACCCCGGAGTGAAGACCCAGTACTTC.

The chain is built from TRBV28 and TRBJ2-5; 9 bases are a match to TRBD1. CDR3 size: 15 residues. The J segment lost 5 bases and the V segment lost 5 bases, leaving 9 bases of the junction unmatched. The germline gives CDR1 MDHEN, CDR2 SYDVKM. The CDR3 DNA sequence: TGTGCCAGCAGTGGTCCGGGACAGGGATGGGAGACCCAGTACTTC. Amino acids: CASSGPGQGWETQYF. The entire variable domain, with the rest obtained from reference TRBV28 and TRBJ2-5, is as follows: DVKVTQSSRYLVKRTGEKVFLECVQDMDHENMFWYRQDPGLGLRLIYFSYDVKMKEKGDIPEGYSVSREKKERFSLILESASTNQTSMYLCASSGPGQGWETQYFGPGTRLLVL.

The chain employs TRBV14 and TRBJ1-3; D remains ambiguous. Deletions cut 3 bases from V and 2 bases from J, with 11 bases between. This CDR3 is 15 amino acids long. Germline CDR1 SGHDN, CDR2 FVKESK. The CDR3, as DNA: TGTGCCAGCAGCCATCGTAGCGGTACTGGAAACACCATATATTTT. Translated, it gives CASSHRSGTGNTIYF.